The 10 T cell receptor beta chains below come from one sample, sequenced in a study of technical replicates of blood from a few donors. Some clones are missing from TCRdb's copy, which holds only in-frame ones; the method was immunoSEQ multiplex PCR. The sample includes tens of thousands of clones, roughly 93% seen only once; the top ten take 0.2% to 0.25%. Input material: T cells isolated from PBMCs. The origin of the receptors is a human donor in good health.

The rearrangement joins TRBV19 to TRBJ2-7; 8 bases align to TRBD1. Germline V gives CDR1 LNHDA, CDR2 SQIVND (reference sequence). CDR3 size: 15 residues. Trimming cost V 10 bases and J 1 base; bases outside gene matches: 12. The CDR3 spells CATRSDRERSYEQYF. In nucleotides, the CDR3 is TGTGCCACCCGATCGGACAGGGAGAGGTCCTACGAGCAGTACTTC.

This sequence joins TRBV11-3 and TRBJ1-1; 9 positions agree with TRBD1. Germline V gene lookup returns CDR1 SGHNT and CDR2 YENEEA. Trimming took 5 bases from V and 6 from J; bases not matched to a gene: 4. CDR3 length equals 13 residues. The CDR3 loop reads CASSQGTGSEAFF. The CDR3 nucleotides are TGTGCCAGCAGCCAAGGGACAGGGTCTGAAGCTTTCTTT.

The chain couples TRBV4-1 to TRBJ2-1; D uncertain. Germline CDR1 is MGHRA and CDR2 is YSYEKL. The CDR3 loop spans 18 amino acids. The ends were cut back, 0 bases at V and 0 bases at J, with 15 bases in the middle. CDR3 protein: CASSQDVMGSSSYNEQFF. The CDR3 DNA reads as TGCGCCAGCAGCCAAGATGTTATGGGCAGCAGCTCCTACAATGAGCAGTTCTTC.

This clone was detected only once. The chain employs TRBV28 and TRBJ1-1, with unresolved D. The CDR3 contains 15 residues. Germline-derived CDR1 and CDR2 are MDHEN and SYDVKM. V lost 10 bases, J lost 3 bases, and 21 bases lay in between. The CDR3 region has the DNA TGTGCCACCTCCCAGATTCGCACAGTGGACACTGAAGCTTTCTTT. Translation: CATSQIRTVDTEAFF.

J is TRBJ1-1 and V is TRBV6-6; D uncertain. The germline V and J ends were trimmed by 5 bases and 4 bases, with 8 bases remaining between them. Germline V lookup: CDR1 MNHNY, CDR2 SVGAGI (reference sequence). The CDR3 length is 12 residues. In DNA form, the CDR3 reads TGTGCCAGCAGTATGGTGAGCACTGAAGCTTTCTTT. Amino acid sequence: CASSMVSTEAFF.

This clone came up a few times. The rearrangement joins TRBV15 to TRBJ1-3, with D hard to call. V dropped 5 bases and J dropped 1 base, with 9 bases sitting between them. The germline V gene has CDR1 LNHNV and CDR2 YYDKDF (reference sequence). The CDR3 is 14 amino acids. In nucleotides, the CDR3 is TGTGCCACCAGCTATAGAGAGTCTGGAAACACCATATATTTT. This codes for CATSYRESGNTIYF.

J is TRBJ2-6 and V is TRBV27; 7 bases fit TRBD2. The junction had 4 bases not matched to a gene; V was cut back by 2 bases and J by 0 bases. The CDR3 is 17 amino acids. Germline-derived CDR1 and CDR2 are MNHEY and SMNVEV (reference sequence). The CDR3 is CASSLASGSSGANVLTF. Written as DNA, the CDR3 is TGTGCCAGCAGTTTAGCTAGCGGAAGCTCTGGGGCCAACGTCCTGACTTTC.

The rearrangement links TRBV11-3 to TRBJ1-6; D may be TRBD1 (6 bases). Germline CDR1 and CDR2: SGHNT and YENEEA. This CDR3 is 13 amino acids long. V lost 3 bases, J lost 10 bases, and 10 bases lay in between. The CDR3 reads CASSFTGLSPLHF. Written as DNA, the CDR3 is TGTGCCAGCAGCTTCACAGGGCTATCACCCCTCCACTTT.

V gene TRBV7-2 combines with J gene TRBJ2-7; D is perhaps TRBD1 (5 bases). Germline V gene sequence: CDR1 SGHTA, CDR2 FQGNSA. The CDR3 runs to 16 residues. Trimming cost V 1 base and J 3 bases, with 16 bases left between them. The CDR3 sequence is CASSLVGQGLHYEQYF. As DNA, the CDR3 is TGTGCCAGCAGCTTAGTAGGGCAGGGCCTCCACTACGAGCAGTACTTC. The whole variable domain, remainder taken from reference TRBV7-2 and TRBJ2-7, is GAGVSQSPSNKVTEKGKDVELRCDPISGHTALYWYRQSLGQGLEFLIYFQGNSAPDKSGLPSDRFSAERTGGSVSTLTIQRTQQEDSAVYLCASSLVGQGLHYEQYFGPGTRLTVT.

V and J are TRBV27 and TRBJ2-5; a possible D gene is TRBD2 (5 bases). This CDR3 region has 13 residues. V was pared by 5 bases and J by 5 bases, with 12 bases between. The germline gives CDR1 MNHEY, CDR2 SMNVEV (reference sequence). The CDR3 bases are TGTGCCAGCAGTGAACTAGGTCGGGAGACCCAGTACTTC. It yields the protein CASSELGRETQYF.